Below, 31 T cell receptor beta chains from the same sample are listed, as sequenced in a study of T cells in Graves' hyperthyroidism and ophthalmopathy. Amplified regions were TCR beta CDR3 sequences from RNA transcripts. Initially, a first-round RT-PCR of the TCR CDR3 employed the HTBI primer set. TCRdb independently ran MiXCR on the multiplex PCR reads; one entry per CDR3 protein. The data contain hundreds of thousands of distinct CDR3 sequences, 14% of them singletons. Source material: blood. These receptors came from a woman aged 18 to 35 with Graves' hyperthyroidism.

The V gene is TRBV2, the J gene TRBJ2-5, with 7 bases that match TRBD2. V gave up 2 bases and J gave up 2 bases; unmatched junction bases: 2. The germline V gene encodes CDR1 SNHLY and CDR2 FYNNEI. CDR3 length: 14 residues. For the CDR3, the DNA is TGTGCCAGCAGTGAATGGGGAGGGCAAGAGACCCAGTACTTC. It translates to CASSEWGGQETQYF. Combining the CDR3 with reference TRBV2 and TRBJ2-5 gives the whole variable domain EPEVTQTPSHQVTQMGQEVILRCVPISNHLYFYWYRQILGQKVEFLVSFYNNEISEKSEIFDDQFSVERPDGSNFTLKIRSTKLEDSAMYFCASSEWGGQETQYFGPGTRLLVL.

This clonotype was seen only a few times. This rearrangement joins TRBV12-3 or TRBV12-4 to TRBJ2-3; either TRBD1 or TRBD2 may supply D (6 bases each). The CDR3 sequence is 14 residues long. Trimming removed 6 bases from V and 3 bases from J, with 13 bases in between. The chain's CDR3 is CASSRIGGTDTQYF. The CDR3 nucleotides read TGTGCCAGCAGCCGGATAGGGGGGACAGATACGCAGTATTTT.

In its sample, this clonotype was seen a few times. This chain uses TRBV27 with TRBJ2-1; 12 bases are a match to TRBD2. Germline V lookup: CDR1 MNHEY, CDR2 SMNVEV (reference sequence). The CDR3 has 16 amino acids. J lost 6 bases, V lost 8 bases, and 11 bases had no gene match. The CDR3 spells CASLRLAGESINEQFF. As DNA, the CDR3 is TGTGCCAGCCTCCGACTAGCGGGAGAATCTATCAATGAGCAGTTCTTC.

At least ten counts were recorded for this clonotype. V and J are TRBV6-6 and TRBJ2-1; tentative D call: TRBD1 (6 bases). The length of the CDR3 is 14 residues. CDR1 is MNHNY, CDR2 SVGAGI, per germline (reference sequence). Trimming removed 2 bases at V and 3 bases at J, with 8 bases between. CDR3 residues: CASSYQDSYNEQFF. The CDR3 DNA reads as TGTGCCAGCAGTTACCAGGACAGCTACAATGAGCAGTTCTTC.

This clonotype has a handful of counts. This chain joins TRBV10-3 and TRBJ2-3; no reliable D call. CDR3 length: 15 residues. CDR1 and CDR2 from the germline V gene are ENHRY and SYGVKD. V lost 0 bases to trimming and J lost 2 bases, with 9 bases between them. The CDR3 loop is CAISESGLVTDTQYF. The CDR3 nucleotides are TGTGCCATCAGTGAGTCCGGGCTAGTCACAGATACGCAGTATTTT.

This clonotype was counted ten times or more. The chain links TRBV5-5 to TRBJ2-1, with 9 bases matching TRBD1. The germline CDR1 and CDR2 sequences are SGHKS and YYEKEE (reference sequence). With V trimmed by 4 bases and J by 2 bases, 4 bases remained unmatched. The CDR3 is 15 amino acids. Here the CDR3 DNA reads TGTGCCAGCAGCACCGGGACAGGGACCTACAATGAGCAGTTCTTC. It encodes CASSTGTGTYNEQFF.

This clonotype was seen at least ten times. The CDR3 sequence is CSARDPLWDTEAFF. CDR3 bases: TGCAGTGCTAGAGATCCGCTGTGGGACACTGAAGCTTTCTTT. The chain couples TRBV20-1 to TRBJ1-1, with no clear D. The V and J ends lost 0 bases and 3 bases respectively, with 11 bases between them. The germline CDR1 and CDR2 sequences are DFQATT and SNEGSKA (reference sequence). The CDR3 contains 14 residues.

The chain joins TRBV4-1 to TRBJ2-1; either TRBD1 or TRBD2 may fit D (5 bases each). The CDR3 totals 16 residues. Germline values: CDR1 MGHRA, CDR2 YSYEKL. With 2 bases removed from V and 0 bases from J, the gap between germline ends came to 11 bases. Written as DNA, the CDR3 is TGCGCCAGCAGCCAACCCGGGACCACCTCCTACAATGAGCAGTTCTTC. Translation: CASSQPGTTSYNEQFF.

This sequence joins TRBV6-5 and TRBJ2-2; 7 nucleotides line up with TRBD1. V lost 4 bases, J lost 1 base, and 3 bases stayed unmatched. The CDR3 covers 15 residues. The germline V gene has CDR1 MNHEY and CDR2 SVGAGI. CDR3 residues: CASSFQGENTGELFF. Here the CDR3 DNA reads TGTGCCAGCAGTTTCCAGGGGGAGAACACCGGGGAGCTGTTTTTT.

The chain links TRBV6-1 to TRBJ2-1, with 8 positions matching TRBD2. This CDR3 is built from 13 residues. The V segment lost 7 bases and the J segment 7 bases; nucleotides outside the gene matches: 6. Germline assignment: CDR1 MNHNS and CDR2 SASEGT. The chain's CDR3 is CASKLAGKNEQFF. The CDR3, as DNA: TGTGCCAGCAAATTAGCGGGAAAAAATGAGCAGTTCTTC.

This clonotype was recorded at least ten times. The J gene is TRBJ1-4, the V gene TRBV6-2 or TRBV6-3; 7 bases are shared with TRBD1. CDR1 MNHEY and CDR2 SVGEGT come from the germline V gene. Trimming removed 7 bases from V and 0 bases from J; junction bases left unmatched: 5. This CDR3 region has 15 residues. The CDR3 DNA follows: TGTGCCAGCACTAGGGGGCTAGCAACTAATGAAAAACTGTTTTTT. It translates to CASTRGLATNEKLFF.

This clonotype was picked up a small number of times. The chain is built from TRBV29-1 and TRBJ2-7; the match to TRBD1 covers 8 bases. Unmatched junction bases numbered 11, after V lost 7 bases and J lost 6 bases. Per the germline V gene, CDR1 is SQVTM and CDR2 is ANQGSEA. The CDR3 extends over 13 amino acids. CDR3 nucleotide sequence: TGCAGCGCCAGAAGCGGACAGGGAGGCGAGCAGTACTTC. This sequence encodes CSARSGQGGEQYF.

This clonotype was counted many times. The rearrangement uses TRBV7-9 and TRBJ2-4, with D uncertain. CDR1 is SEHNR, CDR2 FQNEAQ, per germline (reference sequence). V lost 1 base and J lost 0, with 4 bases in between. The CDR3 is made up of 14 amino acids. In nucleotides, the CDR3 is TGTGCCAGCAGCTTAGGTACAGCCAAAAACATTCAGTACTTC. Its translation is CASSLGTAKNIQYF.

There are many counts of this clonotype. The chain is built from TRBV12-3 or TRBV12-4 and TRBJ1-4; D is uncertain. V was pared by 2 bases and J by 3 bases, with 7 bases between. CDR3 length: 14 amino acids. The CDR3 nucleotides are TGTGCCAGCAGTTTACGCGGGTCTAATGAAAAACTGTTTTTT. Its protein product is CASSLRGSNEKLFF.

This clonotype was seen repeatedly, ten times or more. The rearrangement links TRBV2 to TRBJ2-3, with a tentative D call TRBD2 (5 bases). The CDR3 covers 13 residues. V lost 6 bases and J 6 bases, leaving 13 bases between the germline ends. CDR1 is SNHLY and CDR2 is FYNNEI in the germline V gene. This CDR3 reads CASSKGLTDTQYF. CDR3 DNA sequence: TGTGCCAGCAGCAAAGGACTCACGGATACGCAGTATTTT. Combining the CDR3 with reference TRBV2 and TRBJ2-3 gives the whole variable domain EPEVTQTPSHQVTQMGQEVILRCVPISNHLYFYWYRQILGQKVEFLVSFYNNEISEKSEIFDDQFSVERPDGSNFTLKIRSTKLEDSAMYFCASSKGLTDTQYFGPGTRLTVL.

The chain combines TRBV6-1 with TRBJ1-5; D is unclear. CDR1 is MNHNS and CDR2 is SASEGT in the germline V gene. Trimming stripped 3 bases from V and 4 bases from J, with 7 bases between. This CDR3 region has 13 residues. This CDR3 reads CASSDVGNQPQHF. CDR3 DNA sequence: TGTGCCAGCAGTGACGTTGGGAATCAGCCCCAGCATTTT.

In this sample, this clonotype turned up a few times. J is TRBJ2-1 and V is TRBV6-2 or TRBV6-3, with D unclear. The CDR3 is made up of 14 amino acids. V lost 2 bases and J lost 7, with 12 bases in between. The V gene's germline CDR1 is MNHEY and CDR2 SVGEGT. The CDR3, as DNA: TGTGCCAGCAGTTACGGGAAATCCCCGAATGAGCAGTTCTTC. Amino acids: CASSYGKSPNEQFF.

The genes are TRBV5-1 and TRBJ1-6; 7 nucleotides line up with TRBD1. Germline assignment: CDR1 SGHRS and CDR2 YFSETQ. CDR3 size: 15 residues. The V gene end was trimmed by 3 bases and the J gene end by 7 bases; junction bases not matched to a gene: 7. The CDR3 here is CASSWGSDRNSPLHF. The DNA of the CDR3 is TGCGCCAGCAGCTGGGGGTCGGACAGGAATTCACCCCTCCACTTT.

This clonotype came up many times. CDR3 protein: CASRAGTYNEQFF. CDR3 nucleotides: TGTGCCAGCAGGGCCGGGACCTACAATGAGCAGTTCTTC. This chain links TRBV2 with TRBJ2-1; perhaps TRBD2 as D (5 bases). This CDR3 is 13 amino acids long. Germline V CDR1 and CDR2: SNHLY, FYNNEI. Trimming left V 6 bases short and J 2 bases short, with 8 bases between.

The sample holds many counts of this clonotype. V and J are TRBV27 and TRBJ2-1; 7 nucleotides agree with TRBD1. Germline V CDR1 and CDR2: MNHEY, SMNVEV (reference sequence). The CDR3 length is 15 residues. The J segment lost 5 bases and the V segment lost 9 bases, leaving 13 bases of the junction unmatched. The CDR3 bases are TGTGCCAGTAAAAGGTTGGGACAGCGGAACAATGAGCAGTTCTTC. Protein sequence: CASKRLGQRNNEQFF.

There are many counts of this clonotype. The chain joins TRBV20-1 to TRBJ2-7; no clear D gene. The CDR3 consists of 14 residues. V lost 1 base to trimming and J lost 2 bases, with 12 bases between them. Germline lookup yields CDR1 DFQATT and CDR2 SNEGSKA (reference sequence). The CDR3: CSARVGVPTYEQYF. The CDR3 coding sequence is TGCAGTGCTAGAGTCGGCGTCCCTACCTACGAGCAGTACTTC.

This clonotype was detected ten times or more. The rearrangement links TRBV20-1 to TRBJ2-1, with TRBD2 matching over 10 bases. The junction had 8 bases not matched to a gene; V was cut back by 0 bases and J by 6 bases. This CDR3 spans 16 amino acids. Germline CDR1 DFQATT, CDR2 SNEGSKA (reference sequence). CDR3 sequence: CSARDPGRTSGNEQFF. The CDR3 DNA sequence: TGCAGTGCTAGAGATCCCGGTCGGACTAGCGGCAATGAGCAGTTCTTC.

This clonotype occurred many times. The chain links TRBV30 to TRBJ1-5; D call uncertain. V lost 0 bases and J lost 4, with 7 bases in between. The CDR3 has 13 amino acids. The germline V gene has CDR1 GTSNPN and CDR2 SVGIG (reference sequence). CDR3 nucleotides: TGTGCCTGGAGTGTAGGCTTAAATCAGCCCCAGCATTTT. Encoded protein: CAWSVGLNQPQHF.

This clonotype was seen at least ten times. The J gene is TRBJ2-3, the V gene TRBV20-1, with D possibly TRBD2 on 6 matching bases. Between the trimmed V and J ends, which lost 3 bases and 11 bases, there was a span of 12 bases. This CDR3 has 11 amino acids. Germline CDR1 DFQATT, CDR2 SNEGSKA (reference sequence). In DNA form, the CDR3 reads TGCAGTGCTAGCGGTTCGGGGGAGCAGTATTTT. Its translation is CSASGSGEQYF.

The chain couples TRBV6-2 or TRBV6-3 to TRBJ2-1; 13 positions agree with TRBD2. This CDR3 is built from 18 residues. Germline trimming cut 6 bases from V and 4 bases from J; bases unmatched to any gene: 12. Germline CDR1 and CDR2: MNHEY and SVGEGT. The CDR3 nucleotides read TGTGCCAGCAGGGATACTAGCGGGAGGGCCTCGAGGTACAATGAGCAGTTCTTC. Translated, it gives CASRDTSGRASRYNEQFF.

CDR3 nucleotides: TGTGCCAGCAGCCTAGGTGATGGAAAACTGTTTTTT. It yields the protein CASSLGDGKLFF. The chain combines TRBV7-9 with TRBJ1-4; D not resolved. Per germline, CDR1 SEHNR and CDR2 FQNEAQ (reference sequence). V lost 5 bases and J lost 10, with 11 bases in between. The CDR3 sequence is 12 residues long.

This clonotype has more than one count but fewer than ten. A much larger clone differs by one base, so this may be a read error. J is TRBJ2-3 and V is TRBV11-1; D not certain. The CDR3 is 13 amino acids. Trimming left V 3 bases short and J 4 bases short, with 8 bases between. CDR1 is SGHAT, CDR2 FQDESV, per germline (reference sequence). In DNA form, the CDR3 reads TGTGCCAGCAGCTTTACTCCCGCAGATACGCAGTATTTT. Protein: CASSFTPADTQYF.

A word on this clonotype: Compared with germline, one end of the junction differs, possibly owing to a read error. The chain's CDR3 is CASTQGYSGSSYNEQFF. The CDR3 coding sequence is TGCGCCAGCACCCAAGGATACAGCGGGAGCTCCTACAATGAGCAGTTCTTC. V gene TRBV7-9 combines with J gene TRBJ2-1; 8 bases align to TRBD2. Germline V gives CDR1 SEHNR, CDR2 FQNEAQ (reference sequence). The CDR3 totals 17 residues.

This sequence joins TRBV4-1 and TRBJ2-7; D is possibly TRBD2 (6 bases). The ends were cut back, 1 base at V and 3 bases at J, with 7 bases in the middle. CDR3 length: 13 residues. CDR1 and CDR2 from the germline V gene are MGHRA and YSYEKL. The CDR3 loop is CASSQADYYEQYF. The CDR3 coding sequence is TGCGCCAGCAGCCAAGCGGACTACTACGAGCAGTACTTC.

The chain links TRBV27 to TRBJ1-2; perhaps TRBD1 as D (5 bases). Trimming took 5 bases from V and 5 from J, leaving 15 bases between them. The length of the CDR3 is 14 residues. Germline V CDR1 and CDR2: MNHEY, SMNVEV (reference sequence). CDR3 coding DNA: TGTGCCAGCAGTCCCCAGGGACGGATATATGGCTACACCTTC. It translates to CASSPQGRIYGYTF.

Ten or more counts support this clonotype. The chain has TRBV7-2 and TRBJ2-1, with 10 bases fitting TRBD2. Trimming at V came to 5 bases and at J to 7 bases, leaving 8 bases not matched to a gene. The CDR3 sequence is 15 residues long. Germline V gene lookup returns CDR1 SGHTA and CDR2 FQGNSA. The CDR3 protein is CASSLSGRGENEQFF. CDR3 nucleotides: TGTGCCAGCAGCCTCAGCGGGAGGGGGGAGAATGAGCAGTTCTTC.